The next 19 T cell receptor beta chains were all read from a single sample in a study of blood T cell repertoires in COVID-19. The protocol was immunoSEQ multiplex PCR, while the TCRdb copy is restricted to in-frame clones and leaves out a portion. The sample holds around 370,000 clones; around 91% are singletons and the top ten take approximately 7%. The sample was peripheral blood. The source of these receptors is a man aged 18-30 years with active or convalescent COVID-19.

The rearrangement uses TRBV19 and TRBJ1-1; 10 bases line up with TRBD1. J lost 5 bases, V lost 3 bases, and 6 bases had no gene match. Germline-derived CDR1 and CDR2 are LNHDA and SQIVND (reference sequence). This CDR3 is 15 amino acids long. CDR3 coding DNA: TGTGCCAGTAGTATTCCCGGGACAGGGGCAACTGAAGCTTTCTTT. Translating gives CASSIPGTGATEAFF.

In its sample, this clone was seen once. The CDR3 nucleotides read TGTGCCAGCAAGACCGGGACTAGCGGGAGGTGGGAGCAGTTCTTC. This sequence encodes CASKTGTSGRWEQFF. The chain links TRBV27 to TRBJ2-1, with 15 bases that match TRBD2. The length of the CDR3 is 15 residues. Unmatched junction bases numbered 8, after V lost 7 bases and J lost 10 bases. Germline V lookup: CDR1 MNHEY, CDR2 SMNVEV (reference sequence).

The chain links TRBV24-1 to TRBJ2-5; 8 nucleotides align to TRBD2. From germline, CDR1 is KGHDR and CDR2 SFDVKD. This CDR3 has 14 amino acids. V lost 4 bases and J lost 4; bases outside the gene matches: 4. Written as DNA, the CDR3 is TGTGCCACCAGTGAAGCCGGGACTAGAGAGACCCAGTACTTC. This gives the protein CATSEAGTRETQYF.

The chain uses TRBV7-9 and TRBJ1-4; the match to TRBD1 covers 12 bases. Germline loops: CDR1 SEHNR, CDR2 FQNEAQ (reference sequence). J lost 8 bases, V lost 0 bases, and 10 bases had no gene match. The CDR3 has 18 residues. Written as DNA, the CDR3 is TGTGCCAGCAGCTTAGCTCGGGACAGGGGGCGGTTTGAAGAAAAACTGTTTTTT. Protein: CASSLARDRGRFEEKLFF.

V usage is TRBV7-2 and J usage is TRBJ2-4; a possible D gene is TRBD2 (5 bases). The CDR3 contains 16 residues. Germline CDR1 and CDR2: SGHTA and FQGNSA. V was clipped by 1 base and J by 4 bases, with 14 bases between them. CDR3: CASSLGGILGKNIQYF. The CDR3, as DNA: TGTGCCAGCAGCTTAGGAGGAATACTAGGGAAAAACATTCAGTACTTC.

This rearrangement joins TRBV7-3 to TRBJ1-1; D ambiguous. The CDR3 is made up of 14 amino acids. CDR1 and CDR2 (germline): SGHTA, FQGTGA. V lost 2 bases and J 3 bases, leaving 10 bases between the germline ends. The CDR3 is CASSLLRGDTEAFF. CDR3 bases: TGTGCCAGCAGCTTATTAAGAGGCGACACTGAAGCTTTCTTT.

V and J are TRBV7-3 and TRBJ2-3; D remains ambiguous. V shed 1 base and J shed 1 base, with 12 bases lying between them. Germline V gene lookup returns CDR1 SGHTA and CDR2 FQGTGA. The CDR3 loop spans 16 amino acids. In DNA form, the CDR3 reads TGTGCCAGCAGCTTAATGCCAGGCCTGCGCACAGATACGCAGTATTTT. Translating it yields CASSLMPGLRTDTQYF. The variable domain in full, completed from reference TRBV7-3 and TRBJ2-3, reads GAGVSQTPSNKVTEKGKYVELRCDPISGHTALYWYRQSLGQGPEFLIYFQGTGAADDSGLPNDRFFAVRPEGSVSTLKIQRTERGDSAVYLCASSLMPGLRTDTQYFGPGTRLTVL.

The rearrangement uses TRBV27 and TRBJ1-5; 8 bases agree with TRBD1. CDR3 length: 17 amino acids. V shed 4 bases and J 2 bases; nucleotides not matched to a gene: 10. CDR1 is MNHEY and CDR2 is SMNVEV in the germline V gene (reference sequence). This CDR3 is CASSSRNIRGRNQPQHF. The DNA for the CDR3 is TGTGCCAGCAGTTCAAGAAATATCAGGGGGCGCAATCAGCCCCAGCATTTT.

The J gene is TRBJ1-5, the V gene TRBV4-2, with TRBD1 matching 9 bases. After removal of 4 bases from V and 5 bases from J, the junction contained 12 bases not matched to a gene. CDR1 is LGHNA and CDR2 is YNFKEQ in the germline V gene. The CDR3 extends over 17 amino acids. The DNA of the CDR3 is TGTGCCAGCAGCCTAACGGGACAGGGAAGTTCAGATCAGCCCCAGCATTTT. This translates into CASSLTGQGSSDQPQHF.

The chain joins TRBV6-2 or TRBV6-3 to TRBJ2-1; unclear D gene. Germline CDR1 is MNHEY and CDR2 is SVGEGT. Trimming left V 3 bases short and J 0 bases short, with 6 bases between. This CDR3 has 14 residues. The CDR3 loop reads CASSYLNSYNEQFF. CDR3 nucleotide sequence: TGTGCCAGCAGTTATCTAAACTCCTACAATGAGCAGTTCTTC.

V usage is TRBV4-3 and J usage is TRBJ1-1; a possible D gene is TRBD1 (6 bases). CDR1 is LGHNA, CDR2 YSLEER, per germline. The V end was cut by 3 bases, the J end by 4 bases, with 12 bases between. The CDR3 loop spans 14 amino acids. The CDR3 loop reads CASSHQTGSTEAFF. For the CDR3, the DNA is TGCGCCAGCAGCCATCAAACAGGGAGCACTGAAGCTTTCTTT.

The count of this clone is one. The chain has TRBV4-2 and TRBJ1-5; 8 bases map to TRBD1. Germline values: CDR1 LGHNA, CDR2 YNFKEQ. V lost 2 bases, J lost 5 bases, and 2 bases stayed unmatched. The CDR3 runs 14 residues. The CDR3 region is CASSQTQGDQPQHF. CDR3 bases: TGTGCCAGCAGCCAAACACAGGGGGATCAGCCCCAGCATTTT.

The chain is built from TRBV14 and TRBJ2-7; maybe TRBD1 (6 bases). CDR1 is SGHDN and CDR2 is FVKESK in the germline V gene. The V and J ends lost 2 bases and 2 bases respectively, with 10 bases between them. CDR3 length equals 14 residues. In nucleotides, the CDR3 is TGTGCCAGCAGCCAACAGGGGATTACCTACGAGCAGTACTTC. It encodes CASSQQGITYEQYF.

The genes are TRBV9 and TRBJ1-6; possible D gene TRBD1, 6 bases. The germline V and J ends were trimmed by 3 bases and 6 bases, with 13 bases remaining between them. The CDR3 extends over 15 amino acids. Germline V CDR1 and CDR2: SGDLS, YYNGEE. As DNA, the CDR3 is TGTGCCAGCAGCGAAAGCGGGACACGTAATTCACCCCTCCACTTT. Residues: CASSESGTRNSPLHF. The whole variable domain, remainder taken from reference TRBV9 and TRBJ1-6, is DSGVTQTPKHLITATGQRVTLRCSPRSGDLSVYWYQQSLDQGLQFLIQYYNGEERAKGNILERFSAQQFPDLHSELNLSSLELGDSALYFCASSESGTRNSPLHFGNGTRLTVT.

This clone was observed once. This chain uses TRBV2 with TRBJ1-1; possible D gene TRBD1, 5 bases. This CDR3 has 13 residues. Germline values: CDR1 SNHLY, CDR2 FYNNEI. V gave up 6 bases and J gave up 1 base, with 9 bases separating them. The CDR3 nucleotides are TGTGCCAGCAGCGAGACAGCGAACACTGAAGCTTTCTTT. Amino acid sequence: CASSETANTEAFF.

The V call is TRBV15, the J call TRBJ2-4; D is perhaps TRBD1 (6 bases). The CDR3 runs 14 residues. Germline V gene data show CDR1 as LNHNV and CDR2 as YYDKDF (reference sequence). V was pared by 0 bases and J by 3 bases, with 6 bases between. In DNA, the CDR3 is TGTGCCACCAGCAGAGAAGGGGGCAAAAACATTCAGTACTTC. This translates into CATSREGGKNIQYF.

The V gene is TRBV6-5, the J gene TRBJ1-1, with 7 bases fitting TRBD1. CDR3 length: 14 amino acids. Trimming at V came to 6 bases and at J to 3 bases, leaving 7 bases not matched to a gene. Germline assignment: CDR1 MNHEY and CDR2 SVGAGI. CDR3 DNA sequence: TGTGCCAGCAGCCACGGACAGGCGTACACTGAAGCTTTCTTT. Encoded protein: CASSHGQAYTEAFF.

V is TRBV4-1 and J is TRBJ1-5; D remains unclear. In germline, CDR1 is MGHRA, CDR2 YSYEKL. This CDR3 comprises 13 residues. Trimming left V 0 bases short and J 4 bases short, with 4 bases between. The CDR3 DNA is TGCGCCAGCAGCCAAGACAAAAATCAGCCCCAGCATTTT. This translates into CASSQDKNQPQHF.

In DNA form, the CDR3 reads TGTGCCAGCAGCTCAGAGCAGGGTCCCACAGATACGCAGTATTTT. Its protein is CASSSEQGPTDTQYF. The gene calls are TRBV7-9 and TRBJ2-3, with D possibly matching TRBD1 (5 bases). The CDR3 covers 15 residues. Germline-derived CDR1 and CDR2 are SEHNR and FQNEAQ (reference sequence). Trimming took off 4 bases at V and 2 bases at J, with 13 bases between the two ends.